A single T cell receptor (beta chain) is shown here with its context. What it binds is unknown. The junction differs from germline at one of its ends, possibly a read error. This entry is derived from a study of cytomegalovirus exposure and HLA in healthy donors. CDR1 and CDR2 from the germline V gene are MNHNS and SASEGT. The CDR3 runs 9 residues. Notes on the study in general: Presence/absence analyses assumed roughly uniform sequencing depth across donors, which may not hold. Later examination showed HLA-associated TCR beta chains had greater clonal expansion than equally common others.

Researchers ran the PCR with 60 Vbeta and 13 Jbeta primers. Libraries were prepared by immunoSEQ multiplex PCR; TCRdb keeps only in-frame clonotypes and omits some of them. Of 150,000 to 200,000 clones listed, 87% are singletons. The TCR originated in a girl under three years old in good health and CMV-seronegative. Source material: PBMCs. The chain employs TRBV6-1 and TRBJ1-2; TRBD1 matches 8 bases. The CDR3: CASRGQEPF. CDR3 nucleotide sequence: TGTGCCAGCAGGGGACAGGAACCCTTC.